A selection of T cell receptor beta chains follows, all from one sample in a study of naive and memory T cell subsets. TCRdb re-called the UMI-ligation and nested PCR reads through MiXCR, storing one row per CDR3 protein. Among more than 100,000 distinct CDR3 sequences, over 30% were seen once, and the ten largest hold 0.75% to 1%. Sequenced material: central memory CD4+ T cells from blood. The receptors shown here come from a human donor in good health. CDR3s include the opening cysteine and the closing phenylalanine or tryptophan. The order of the fields is clone size, D gene, V gene, J gene, CDR3 DNA, CDR3 protein. D genes are given only for firm matches. The listing skips clone size in some rows; elsewhere it reads once, few, many or a size class.

>few|-|TRBV29-1|TRBJ2-5
TGCAGCGTTGAATTGCCAGGTCTAAAGACCCAGTACTTC
CSVELPGLKTQYF
>-|-|TRBV28|TRBJ2-3
TGTGCCAGCAGTTTGGTGGTACTAACAGATACGCAGTATTTT
CASSLVVLTDTQYF
>many|TRBD2|TRBV5-1|TRBJ2-2
TGCGCCAGCAGCAAACTCGGACTAGCGGGAGGCACCGGGGAGCTGTTTTTT
CASSKLGLAGGTGELFF
>few|-|TRBV4-1|TRBJ1-6
TGCGCCAGCAGCCAAGGGGCGGAGGGGGAAAGGACCCTCCACTTT
CASSQGAEGERTLHF
>-|TRBD1|TRBV7-9|TRBJ2-7
TGTGCCAGCAGCTTATGGGACAGTCGAGGGGCCTACGAGCAGTACTTC
CASSLWDSRGAYEQYF
>-|-|TRBV12-5|TRBJ1-5
TGTGCTAGTGGTTCAGGGTCGAATCAGCCCCAGCATTTT
CASGSGSNQPQHF
>-|TRBD2|TRBV29-1|TRBJ2-3
TGCAGCGTGCGACTAGCGGAGGAGGTAACAGATACGCAGTATTTT
CSVRLAEEVTDTQYF
>few|-|TRBV29-1|TRBJ2-4
TGCAGCGTTGACCCCGGGGCGGGAAACATTCAGTACTTC
CSVDPGAGNIQYF
>-|-|TRBV27|TRBJ2-7
TGTGCCAGCAGTGAGGGTCCCCACGAGCAGTACTTC
CASSEGPHEQYF
>few|-|TRBV20-1|TRBJ2-1
TGCAGTGCTAGAGTCCTGGGGGCGGCGTACAATGAGCAGTTCTTC
CSARVLGAAYNEQFF
>-|-|TRBV30|TRBJ2-2
TGTGCCTGTTGGACCCGGCGGAACACCGGGGAGCTGTTTTTT
CACWTRRNTGELFF
>-|-|TRBV6-1|TRBJ1-2
TGTGCCAGCATTCCGACAGGAACCTATGGCTACACCTTC
CASIPTGTYGYTF
>-|TRBD2|TRBV14|TRBJ2-1
TGTGCCAGCAGCCAGTCGGGACTAGCAGTACGTGAGCAGTTCTTC
CASSQSGLAVREQFF
>-|-|TRBV12-3/TRBV12-4|TRBJ2-5
TGTGCCAGCAGTTTATTAGGGTCCGAGACCCAGTACTTC
CASSLLGSETQYF
>-|-|TRBV11-2|TRBJ1-1
TGTGCCAGCAGCTTAGTAAACTTGGGAAAAGCTTTCTTT
CASSLVNLGKAFF
>many|TRBD2|TRBV28|TRBJ2-1
TGTGCCAGCAGATCCCATAGCGGGTCATCAACCTACAATGAGCAGTTCTTC
CASRSHSGSSTYNEQFF
>-|TRBD2|TRBV30|TRBJ2-1
TGTGCCTGGAGTACCAGCGGGATTGAGCAGTTCTTC
CAWSTSGIEQFF
>-|TRBD2|TRBV27|TRBJ2-1
TGTGCCAGCAGTTTAGGGAGCGGGGCCCGGGGGGTAGAGCAGTTCTTC
CASSLGSGARGVEQFF
>-|TRBD2|TRBV5-4|TRBJ2-4
TGTGCCAGCGGAACTAGCGATCTAGCCAAAAACATTCAGTACTTC
CASGTSDLAKNIQYF
>-|-|TRBV30|TRBJ2-2
TGTGCCAATACGGGGCAGAGGAACACCGGGGAGCTGTTTTTT
CANTGQRNTGELFF
>-|TRBD2|TRBV7-6|TRBJ2-1
TGTGCCAGCAGCTTAGGAACCTCGCGGGGGTCCTACAATGAGCAGTTCTTC
CASSLGTSRGSYNEQFF
>-|TRBD1|TRBV29-1|TRBJ1-1
TGCAGCGTAATCCGGGACAGGAACACTGAAGCTTTCTTT
CSVIRDRNTEAFF
>-|-|TRBV5-1|TRBJ2-1
TGCGCCAGCAGCTTGAACCAAATCGGGACAGAGCAGTTCTTC
CASSLNQIGTEQFF
>-|-|TRBV30|TRBJ2-1
TGTGCCTGGAGTCCCGGTCGTATATACAATGAGCAGTTCTTC
CAWSPGRIYNEQFF
>few|-|TRBV20-1|TRBJ2-1
TGCAGTGCCGACTATGAGTACAATGAGCAGTTCTTC
CSADYEYNEQFF
>-|-|TRBV7-9|TRBJ1-1
TGTGCCAGCAGCCTCTACGAGACTGAAGCTTTCTTT
CASSLYETEAFF
>few|-|TRBV10-3|TRBJ2-7
TGTGCCATCAAAGAGGTGGGCGAGCAGTACTTC
CAIKEVGEQYF
>-|TRBD2|TRBV6-5|TRBJ2-1
TGTGCCAGCAGTTACACTAGCGGAATTCACAATGAGCAGTTCTTC
CASSYTSGIHNEQFF
>-|-|TRBV11-2|TRBJ1-2
TGTGCCAGCAGCTTAGATTACCGCTATGGCTACACCTTC
CASSLDYRYGYTF
>-|-|TRBV11-3|TRBJ2-1
TGTGCCAGCAGCTTAGGCGGGGACTATGAGCAGTTCTTC
CASSLGGDYEQFF
>-|-|TRBV7-2|TRBJ2-5
TGTGCCAGCAGCCTACGGGTGGGGGAGACCCAGTACTTC
CASSLRVGETQYF
>-|-|TRBV9|TRBJ2-1
TGTGCCAGCAGCGTAGAGGGAGGCCCTATAAATGAGCAGTTCTTC
CASSVEGGPINEQFF
>-|-|TRBV7-3|TRBJ2-7
TGTGCCAGCAGCCCACTCTCGACAGCCAGCTCCTACGAGCAGTACTTC
CASSPLSTASSYEQYF
>many|-|TRBV20-1|TRBJ2-1
TGCAGTGCCATGGGCGGAAGCTCCTACAATGAGCAGTTCTTC
CSAMGGSSYNEQFF
>-|-|TRBV18|TRBJ1-2
TGTGCCAGCTCACTCGAGACCCCGGGACACCTATCCAGCTATGGCTACACCTTC
CASSLETPGHLSSYGYTF
>-|TRBD1|TRBV9|TRBJ1-5
TGTGCCAGCAGCCCACCGGGACAGGGGGATCAGCCCCAGCATTTT
CASSPPGQGDQPQHF
>-|-|TRBV7-2|TRBJ2-2
TGTGCCAGCAGCTTACTCGGGGTTCCCACCGGGGAGCTGTTTTTT
CASSLLGVPTGELFF
>-|-|TRBV5-1|TRBJ2-5
TGCGCCAGCAGCTCCCCCAGGGTCCAAGAGACCCAGTACTTC
CASSSPRVQETQYF
>-|TRBD1|TRBV28|TRBJ1-1
TGTGCCAGCAGTTTAGCCAAACAGGGGGGAAGAGAAGCTTTCTTT
CASSLAKQGGREAFF
>-|-|TRBV6-5|TRBJ1-4
TGTGCCAGCAGGGACAGCGGATGGAATGAAAAACTGTTTTTT
CASRDSGWNEKLFF
>few|TRBD2|TRBV6-1|TRBJ2-1
TGTGCCAGCAGCTCGACTAGCGGGATAGGAGATGAGCAGTTCTTC
CASSSTSGIGDEQFF
>-|-|TRBV20-1|TRBJ2-2
TGCAGTGCTAGGTTAGGGAACACCGGGGAGCTGTTTTTT
CSARLGNTGELFF
>-|TRBD1|TRBV27|TRBJ2-7
TGTGCCAGCAGTTCGCCGGGACAGGGGTATCGCGAGCAGTACTTC
CASSSPGQGYREQYF
>few|-|TRBV11-2|TRBJ2-7
TGTGCCAGCAGCGTGCATTCCTACGAGCAGTACTTC
CASSVHSYEQYF
>-|TRBD1|TRBV7-2|TRBJ2-1
TGTGCCAGCAGCTTCAGGACAGGGTACAATGAGCAGTTCTTC
CASSFRTGYNEQFF
>-|-|TRBV5-1|TRBJ2-2
TGCGCCAGCAGTCCGATGGATGGGGCGGCCGGGGAGCTGTTTTTT
CASSPMDGAAGELFF
>-|TRBD2|TRBV5-1|TRBJ2-3
TGCGCCAGCAGCTCGATAGCGGGAGGCACAGATACGCAGTATTTT
CASSSIAGGTDTQYF